The 32 T cell receptor beta chains below were found in one sample sequenced in a study of CD8 T cells in ankylosing spondylitis. TCRdb re-analysed the 5' RACE reads in MiXCR, keeping a single row per CDR3 protein. Among approximately 25,000 distinct CDR3 sequences, approximately 8% were seen once, and the ten largest hold approximately 29%. Material for sequencing was blood. The receptors shown here come from a male donor with ankylosing spondylitis or in good health (not recorded which).

The chain combines TRBV27 with TRBJ1-2, with D possibly being TRBD1 (6 bases). This CDR3 is built from 13 residues. Germline V gene lookup returns CDR1 MNHEY and CDR2 SMNVEV (reference sequence). The V end lost 5 bases, the J end lost 7 bases, and 14 bases lay between the germline ends. The CDR3 coding sequence is TGTGCCAGCAGTCCCTCTGGGGGGCCTGGCTACACCTTC. The encoded protein is CASSPSGGPGYTF.

The rearrangement joins TRBV7-9 to TRBJ2-2; D is undetermined. V lost 4 bases and J 4 bases, leaving 10 bases between the germline ends. Germline assignment: CDR1 SEHNR and CDR2 FQNEAQ (reference sequence). CDR3 length: 14 residues. Here the CDR3 reads CASSSGMGTGELFF. CDR3 DNA sequence: TGTGCCAGCAGCTCCGGAATGGGCACCGGGGAGCTGTTTTTT.

The V call is TRBV29-1, the J call TRBJ2-2; D not certain. The CDR3 runs 14 residues. Germline lookup yields CDR1 SQVTM and CDR2 ANQGSEA. Trimming took 3 bases from V and 1 from J, leaving 9 bases between them. The CDR3 reads CSVELMRNTGELFF. CDR3 coding DNA: TGCAGCGTTGAGTTGATGCGGAACACCGGGGAGCTGTTTTTT.

The rearrangement joins TRBV7-2 to TRBJ2-7; D remains unclear. The CDR3 runs to 12 residues. V lost 4 bases and J lost 4, with 8 bases in between. Germline V gene lookup returns CDR1 SGHTA and CDR2 FQGNSA. CDR3 bases: TGTGCCAGCAGCTACGCCGATTACGAGCAGTACTTC. Encoded protein: CASSYADYEQYF. The full variable domain, in which reference TRBV7-2 and TRBJ2-7 provide the parts outside the CDR3, is GAGVSQSPSNKVTEKGKDVELRCDPISGHTALYWYRQSLGQGLEFLIYFQGNSAPDKSGLPSDRFSAERTGGSVSTLTIQRTQQEDSAVYLCASSYADYEQYFGPGTRLTVT.

This clonotype showed up just a few times. The chain links TRBV3-1 to TRBJ2-5, with 7 bases aligning to TRBD2. The trim removed 2 bases at V and 3 bases at J, leaving 3 bases unmatched. The CDR3 is 14 residues long. From germline, CDR1 is LGHDT and CDR2 YNNKEL (reference sequence). DNA for the CDR3: TGTGCCAGCAGCCAACGGCGGGAGAAAGAGACCCAGTACTTC. It specifies CASSQRREKETQYF.

In this sample, this clonotype turned up a few times. The chain recombines TRBV3-1 with TRBJ2-1; no definite D call. This CDR3 region has 12 residues. CDR1 and CDR2 from the germline V gene are LGHDT and YNNKEL (reference sequence). V lost 3 bases, J lost 7 bases, and 7 bases lay in between. CDR3: CASSHSQNEQFF. As DNA, the CDR3 is TGTGCCAGCAGCCACTCCCAGAATGAGCAGTTCTTC.

There are many counts of this clonotype. The chain combines TRBV4-3 with TRBJ1-2; D might be TRBD1 (6 bases). V dropped 3 bases and J dropped 5 bases, with 13 bases sitting between them. The CDR3 is made up of 14 amino acids. Germline V gene data show CDR1 as LGHNA and CDR2 as YSLEER. CDR3 loop: CASSQGDTGYGYTF. The CDR3 nucleotides read TGCGCCAGCAGCCAGGGGGACACGGGTTATGGCTACACCTTC.

This clonotype was detected only a few times. The V call is TRBV28, the J call TRBJ2-1; D call uncertain. The ends were cut back, 6 bases at V and 9 bases at J, with 24 bases in the middle. The germline V gene encodes CDR1 MDHEN and CDR2 SYDVKM. The CDR3 sequence is 16 residues long. CDR3 region: CASSPGGGSLWGEQFF. CDR3 DNA: TGTGCCAGCAGCCCCGGCGGCGGCTCCCTCTGGGGTGAGCAGTTCTTC.

J is TRBJ2-3 and V is TRBV7-6; 10 bases match TRBD2. This CDR3 is built from 16 residues. CDR1 is SGHVS and CDR2 is FNYEAQ in the germline V gene. V was pared by 5 bases and J by 0 bases, with 5 bases of the junction left unmatched. The CDR3 spells CASSPLGLASTDTQYF. CDR3 sequence (DNA): TGTGCCAGCAGCCCCCTGGGACTAGCGAGCACAGATACGCAGTATTTT. Looking up the rest from reference TRBV7-6 and TRBJ2-3 gives the full variable domain: GAGVSQSPRYKVTKRGQDVALRCDPISGHVSLYWYRQALGQGPEFLTYFNYEAQQDKSGLPNDRFSAERPEGSISTLTIQRTEQRDSAMYRCASSPLGLASTDTQYFGPGTRLTVL.

This clonotype was seen only a few times. V is TRBV5-6 and J is TRBJ1-6; D remains ambiguous. Trimming cost V 1 base and J 9 bases, with 8 bases left between them. Germline V CDR1 and CDR2: SGHDT, YYEEEE. The CDR3 loop spans 13 amino acids. The CDR3 sequence: CASSLRAGSPLHF. The CDR3 DNA reads as TGTGCCAGCAGCTTGAGGGCTGGTTCACCCCTCCACTTT. Full variable domain (missing parts from reference TRBV5-6 and TRBJ1-6): DAGVTQSPTHLIKTRGQQVTLRCSPKSGHDTVSWYQQALGQGPQFIFQYYEEEERQRGNFPDRFSGHQFPNYSSELNVNALLLGDSALYLCASSLRAGSPLHFGNGTRLTVT.

V usage is TRBV20-1 and J usage is TRBJ1-2; D is perhaps TRBD1 (5 bases). From germline, CDR1 is DFQATT and CDR2 SNEGSKA (reference sequence). V was clipped by 5 bases and J by 4 bases, with 11 bases between them. The CDR3 consists of 12 residues. In DNA form, the CDR3 reads TGCAGTGCTGTCGACAGAGTCTATGGCTACACCTTC. Translating it yields CSAVDRVYGYTF.

This clonotype was seen at least ten times. The V and J genes are TRBV2 and TRBJ1-1; TRBD1 aligns across 7 bases. The CDR3 spans 12 residues. The germline gives CDR1 SNHLY, CDR2 FYNNEI. V dropped 3 bases and J dropped 7; count of bases not matched to a gene: 2. The CDR3 is CASSEWTGEAFF. CDR3 coding DNA: TGTGCCAGCAGTGAGTGGACAGGTGAAGCTTTCTTT.

This clonotype was recorded at least ten times. This chain connects TRBV19 to TRBJ2-7, with 10 bases matching TRBD2. Trimming removed 7 bases from V and 0 bases from J; junction bases left unmatched: 6. The CDR3 loop spans 15 amino acids. Germline CDR1 is LNHDA and CDR2 is SQIVND (reference sequence). CDR3 DNA sequence: TGTGCCAGTAAATATAGCGGGAGGTCCTCCTACGAGCAGTACTTC. As protein: CASKYSGRSSYEQYF.

This clonotype was seen repeatedly, ten times or more. The chain is built from TRBV12-3 or TRBV12-4 and TRBJ1-3, with D uncertain. Between the trimmed V and J ends, which lost 8 bases and 4 bases, there was a span of 6 bases. The CDR3 contains 11 residues. The CDR3 DNA reads as TGTGCCAGCGTGGCGGGAAACACCATATATTTT. It specifies CASVAGNTIYF.

The chain recombines TRBV19 with TRBJ1-1, with 7 bases aligning to TRBD1. The CDR3 covers 15 residues. With V trimmed by 7 bases and J by 6 bases, 14 bases remained unmatched. CDR1 is LNHDA and CDR2 is SQIVND in the germline V gene (reference sequence). The CDR3 DNA reads as TGTGCCAGTATCAATCAGGGGCGAGGGGGCCCTGAAGCTTTCTTT. Amino acids: CASINQGRGGPEAFF.

This clonotype has a count of ten or more. V is TRBV29-1 and J is TRBJ1-1; D might be TRBD1 (6 bases). There are 13 residues in the CDR3. Germline CDR1 and CDR2: SQVTM and ANQGSEA. The V and J ends lost 7 bases and 3 bases respectively, with 15 bases between them. The CDR3 here is CSGIGTTYTEAFF. DNA for the CDR3: TGCAGCGGGATCGGGACAACATACACTGAAGCTTTCTTT.

This clonotype was found many times. The J gene is TRBJ2-2, the V gene TRBV11-2; D is perhaps TRBD1 or TRBD2 (5 bases each). From germline, CDR1 is SGHAT and CDR2 FQNNGV. The V and J ends lost 2 bases and 5 bases respectively, with 12 bases between them. The CDR3 is 15 residues long. The CDR3 nucleotides read TGTGCCAGCAGCTTACGAGGGGCGCAAACCGGGGAGCTGTTTTTT. Its protein product is CASSLRGAQTGELFF.

The rearrangement links TRBV4-3 to TRBJ2-1; 10 positions match TRBD2. This CDR3 has 16 amino acids. The J segment lost 8 bases and the V segment lost 0 bases, leaving 7 bases of the junction unmatched. Per germline, CDR1 LGHNA and CDR2 YSLEER. The CDR3 here is CASSQDITSGADEQFF. CDR3 sequence (DNA): TGCGCCAGCAGCCAAGATATCACTAGCGGGGCGGATGAGCAGTTCTTC.

V is TRBV7-9 and J is TRBJ2-3; D call uncertain. Germline V CDR1 and CDR2: SEHNR, FQNEAQ (reference sequence). CDR3 length equals 14 residues. V was trimmed by 5 bases and J by 7 bases, leaving 16 bases between them. As DNA, the CDR3 is TGTGCCAGCAGCGGTCGGGTCAGTGGTTATACGCAGTATTTT. It encodes CASSGRVSGYTQYF. The whole variable domain, remainder taken from reference TRBV7-9 and TRBJ2-3, is DTGVSQNPRHKITKRGQNVTFRCDPISEHNRLYWYRQTLGQGPEFLTYFQNEAQLEKSRLLSDRFSAERPKGSFSTLEIQRTEQGDSAMYLCASSGRVSGYTQYFGPGTRLTVL.

The V and J genes are TRBV2 and TRBJ2-6; D unclear. V was clipped by 7 bases and J by 0 bases, with 1 base between them. The germline V gene has CDR1 SNHLY and CDR2 FYNNEI. The CDR3 spans 12 residues. CDR3 residues: CASNSGANVLTF. The DNA of the CDR3 is TGTGCCAGCAACTCTGGGGCCAACGTCCTGACTTTC.

The chain has TRBV7-2 and TRBJ1-4; D is perhaps TRBD1 (6 bases). With 6 bases removed from V and 7 bases from J, the gap between germline ends came to 18 bases. Looked up from germline, CDR1 is SGHTA and CDR2 is FQGNSA. The CDR3 sequence is 15 residues long. CDR3 DNA sequence: TGTGCCAGCAGGCCTTCCGGGACACCCGGTGAAAAACTGTTTTTT. Translating it yields CASRPSGTPGEKLFF.

A remark on this clonotype: The junction and the germline gene differ at one end; a read error may be behind it. V usage is TRBV5-1 and J usage is TRBJ2-7; 7 positions match TRBD1. This CDR3 comprises 14 residues. Germline values: CDR1 SGHRS, CDR2 YFSETQ. The CDR3 DNA reads TGCGCCAGTAGCTCCGACAGGGCTTACTACGAGCAGTACTTC. Its translation: CASSSDRAYYEQYF.

This clonotype was recorded a few times. The CDR3 spells CASSLSGTSGRFSHNEQFF. The CDR3 bases are TGTGCCAGCAGTCTCTCCGGGACTAGCGGGAGGTTTTCCCACAATGAGCAGTTCTTC. V gene TRBV25-1 combines with J gene TRBJ2-1, with 15 bases that match TRBD2. The CDR3 length is 19 residues. Germline loops: CDR1 MGHDK, CDR2 SYGVNS. V was clipped by 5 bases and J by 5 bases; unmatched bases: 13.

The CDR3 here is CASSQGGTDTQYF. The CDR3 DNA reads TGTGCCAGCAGCCAGGGGGGCACAGATACGCAGTATTTT. This chain uses TRBV7-2 with TRBJ2-3; 7 bases align to TRBD1. Germline CDR1 and CDR2: SGHTA and FQGNSA. V trimming: 5 bases; J trimming: 1 base; junction bases outside the gene matches: 0. The CDR3 loop spans 13 amino acids. The full variable domain, with the rest looked up from reference TRBV7-2 and TRBJ2-3, is GAGVSQSPSNKVTEKGKDVELRCDPISGHTALYWYRQSLGQGLEFLIYFQGNSAPDKSGLPSDRFSAERTGGSVSTLTIQRTQQEDSAVYLCASSQGGTDTQYFGPGTRLTVL.

The chain joins TRBV27 to TRBJ2-2; no clear D. The CDR3 is 11 amino acids. Germline CDR1 and CDR2: MNHEY and SMNVEV (reference sequence). V shed 8 bases and J shed 7 bases, with 8 bases lying between them. Here the CDR3 reads CASPVSGELFF. As DNA, the CDR3 is TGTGCCAGCCCCGTGAGCGGGGAGCTGTTTTTT.

V usage is TRBV28 and J usage is TRBJ1-1, with 7 nucleotides matching TRBD1. Germline CDR1 is MDHEN and CDR2 is SYDVKM. The CDR3 contains 20 residues. V dropped 6 bases and J dropped 0; count of bases not matched to a gene: 22. The CDR3 nucleotides are TGTGCCAGCAGCCCTCGCGACCTCGACAGGGCTCCTGTAATGAACACTGAAGCTTTCTTT. It yields the protein CASSPRDLDRAPVMNTEAFF.

This clonotype was observed a few times. The CDR3 DNA sequence: TGTGCCAGCAGACCAACAGGGGAGAGTCAGCCCCAGCATTTT. Residues: CASRPTGESQPQHF. This chain connects TRBV28 to TRBJ1-5, with 7 bases fitting TRBD1. The CDR3 has 14 amino acids. Per germline, CDR1 MDHEN and CDR2 SYDVKM. Trimming removed 6 bases from V and 6 bases from J; junction bases left unmatched: 8.

This clonotype is judged medium-sized. The V call is TRBV12-3 or TRBV12-4, the J call TRBJ2-5; D ambiguous. The V gene lost 3 bases and the J gene lost 1 base, with 0 bases spanning the gap. This CDR3 spans 11 amino acids. CDR3 amino acids: CASSFQETQYF. The DNA for the CDR3 is TGTGCCAGCAGTTTCCAAGAGACCCAGTACTTC.

This clonotype showed up many times. V gene TRBV27 combines with J gene TRBJ2-1; 8 nucleotides line up with TRBD1. The CDR3 contains 15 residues. Germline V gene lookup returns CDR1 MNHEY and CDR2 SMNVEV (reference sequence). The V and J ends lost 7 bases and 3 bases, in that order; junction bases with no gene match: 8. CDR3 amino acids: CASTIDRGGYNEQFF. CDR3 bases: TGTGCCAGCACCATCGACAGGGGTGGCTACAATGAGCAGTTCTTC.

This clonotype showed up just a few times. This chain joins TRBV20-1 and TRBJ2-4; no reliable D call. With 0 bases removed from V and 1 base from J, the gap between germline ends came to 10 bases. The CDR3 has 15 amino acids. Germline V gene lookup returns CDR1 DFQATT and CDR2 SNEGSKA (reference sequence). CDR3 amino acids: CSARDRRLAKNIQYF. The DNA for the CDR3 is TGCAGTGCTAGAGATAGGCGCCTCGCCAAAAACATTCAGTACTTC.

The rearrangement joins TRBV29-1 to TRBJ1-2, with a weak D call TRBD1 (5 bases). From germline, CDR1 is SQVTM and CDR2 ANQGSEA. Trimming pared 7 bases from V and 6 bases from J, leaving 12 bases between. The CDR3 is made up of 11 amino acids. CDR3 protein: CSAAGHDGYTF. The DNA of the CDR3 is TGCAGCGCCGCTGGACACGATGGCTACACCTTC.

In this sample, this clonotype turned up a few times. The chain employs TRBV6-1 and TRBJ2-1; no clear D gene. The CDR3 is 11 residues long. The V gene's germline CDR1 is MNHNS and CDR2 SASEGT. In DNA, the CDR3 is TGTGCGGGGTCCTCCTACAATGAGCAGTTCTTC. This encodes CAGSSYNEQFF.